Described below is a single TCR beta chain sequence and its context. The data were obtained in a study of blood T cell repertoires in COVID-19. Study as a whole: Sample material is recorded as cDNA or gDNA derived from T cells, B-cell-depleted T cells, or PBMCs.

Original data processing: Estimates of nucleated cell counts were drawn from the amplification of reference gene primers. Assay used: immunoSEQ multiplex PCR; TCRdb lists only in-frame clones, some missing. For V, J and clone size, that table is used; D and trimming come from the DNA. The sample records about 210,000 clones, around four fifths being singletons. J was trimmed by 8 bases and V by 6 bases; bases with no gene match: 13. CDR1 and CDR2 from the germline V gene are KGHSH and LQKENI. The CDR3 is made up of 15 amino acids. The sequence was collected from a woman aged 45-65 years with acute or convalescent COVID-19. The chain combines TRBV18 with TRBJ2-1, with TRBD1 matching over 7 bases. Specimen: peripheral blood. The CDR3 loop reads CASSPRQGRSDEQFF. The DNA of the CDR3 is TGTGCCAGCTCCCCCCGACAGGGACGATCCGATGAGCAGTTCTTC.